This T cell receptor (beta chain) was sequenced in a study of shared clonotypes between healthy human individuals. The CDR3 has 15 residues. V was cut by 1 base and J by 0 bases, with 7 bases left in between. CDR1 is LGHNA, CDR2 YSLEER, per germline. Naive CD8 cells lacked CD45RO and underwent positive selection for CCR7, leaving out terminally differentiated effector memory CD45RA+ cells. Notes on this clone: The same CDR3 also results from other DNA sequences found in this sample.

The run depth of the assay was deep. Here immunoSEQ multiplex PCR was the method, and the copy in TCRdb shows in-frame clones only, minus some. The data show around 580,000 clones, with nearly 98% seen just once and 0.3% held by the top ten. The chain links TRBV4-3 to TRBJ2-1, with TRBD2 as a possible D gene (6 bases). Specimen: naive CD8+ T cells sorted from blood. The source is a man under 40 in good health. CDR3: CASSQGRDSYNEQFF. DNA of the CDR3: TGCGCCAGCAGCCAAGGGAGGGACTCCTACAATGAGCAGTTCTTC.